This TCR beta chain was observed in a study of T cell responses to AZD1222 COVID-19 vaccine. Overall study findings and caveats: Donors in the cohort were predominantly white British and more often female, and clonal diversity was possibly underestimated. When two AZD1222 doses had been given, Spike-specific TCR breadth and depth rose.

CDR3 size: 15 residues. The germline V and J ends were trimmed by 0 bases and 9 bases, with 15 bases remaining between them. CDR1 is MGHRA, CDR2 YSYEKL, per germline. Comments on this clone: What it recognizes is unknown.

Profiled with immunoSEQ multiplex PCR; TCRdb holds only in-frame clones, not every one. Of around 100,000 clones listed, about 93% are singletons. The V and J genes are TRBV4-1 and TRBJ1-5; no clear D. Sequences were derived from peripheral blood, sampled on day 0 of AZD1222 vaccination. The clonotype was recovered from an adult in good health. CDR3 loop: CASSQESQVDRPQHF. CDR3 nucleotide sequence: TGCGCCAGCAGCCAAGAAAGCCAGGTTGATCGGCCCCAGCATTTT.